The 20 T cell receptor beta chains presented below share a single source sample, sequenced in a study of blood T cell repertoires in COVID-19. Repertoires were generated with immunoSEQ multiplex PCR, while TCRdb's copy carries only in-frame clones and drops some. The table records about 64,000 clones, roughly 93% of them present only once. The material sequenced was peripheral blood. The receptor source for this set is a human donor in a cohort sampled during active COVID-19.

The gene calls are TRBV7-6 and TRBJ2-2; TRBD1 aligns across 7 bases. Germline V gene data show CDR1 as SGHVS and CDR2 as FNYEAQ. V shed 2 bases, J shed 3 bases, and the junction held 3 bases outside the gene matches. The CDR3 covers 15 residues. The CDR3 nucleotides are TGTGCCAGCAGCTTAACAGGGGCCTACACCGGGGAGCTGTTTTTT. The encoded protein is CASSLTGAYTGELFF.

This chain uses TRBV24-1 with TRBJ2-5, with 10 nucleotides matching TRBD2. Trimming cost V 3 bases and J 5 bases; bases outside gene matches: 8. Per germline, CDR1 KGHDR and CDR2 SFDVKD. The CDR3 is 16 residues long. The CDR3 reads CATSDALAGVLETQYF. In DNA form, the CDR3 reads TGTGCCACCAGTGATGCCCTAGCGGGAGTCCTGGAGACCCAGTACTTC.

This CDR3 is CASSDSGDGNTIYF. The CDR3 DNA reads TGTGCCAGCAGTGACTCGGGGGATGGAAACACCATATATTTT. The chain combines TRBV2 with TRBJ1-3, with D maybe TRBD1 (5 bases). Trimming cost V 3 bases and J 3 bases, with 9 bases left between them. From germline, CDR1 is SNHLY and CDR2 FYNNEI. The CDR3 covers 14 residues.

The J gene is TRBJ2-1, the V gene TRBV13; D not resolved. CDR1 and CDR2 from the germline V gene are PRHDT and FYEKMQ (reference sequence). Trimming removed 1 base at V and 9 bases at J, with 7 bases between. CDR3 length: 12 residues. This CDR3 reads CASSLVHPEQFF. In DNA, the CDR3 is TGTGCCAGCAGCTTAGTACATCCTGAGCAGTTCTTC. The whole variable domain, remainder taken from reference TRBV13 and TRBJ2-1, is AAGVIQSPRHLIKEKRETATLKCYPIPRHDTVYWYQQGPGQDPQFLISFYEKMQSDKGSIPDRFSAQQFSDYHSELNMSSLELGDSALYFCASSLVHPEQFFGPGTRLTVL.

The rearrangement uses TRBV5-1 and TRBJ2-7; 10 bases line up with TRBD1. Germline V CDR1 and CDR2: SGHRS, YFSETQ. CDR3 length equals 14 residues. Trimming at V came to 5 bases and at J to 6 bases, leaving 8 bases not matched to a gene. In nucleotides, the CDR3 is TGCGCCAGCAGGAGGGACAGGGGCTCCCTCGAGCAGTACTTC. Its protein is CASRRDRGSLEQYF.

The rearrangement joins TRBV5-1 to TRBJ2-5; 7 bases agree with TRBD1. The CDR3 has 16 amino acids. The V and J ends lost 4 bases and 2 bases, in that order; junction bases with no gene match: 11. The germline V gene encodes CDR1 SGHRS and CDR2 YFSETQ. DNA for the CDR3: TGCGCCAGCAGCCCGACAGGGAAGGGATCGCAAGAGACCCAGTACTTC. As protein: CASSPTGKGSQETQYF.

This sequence joins TRBV28 and TRBJ1-4; D is ambiguous. This CDR3 has 12 residues. V was trimmed by 3 bases and J by 7 bases, leaving 6 bases between them. Germline CDR1 MDHEN, CDR2 SYDVKM. The CDR3 DNA is TGTGCCAGCAGTTTGCCCAGTGAAAAACTGTTTTTT. It is translated as CASSLPSEKLFF.

This chain joins TRBV6-5 and TRBJ2-7; D perhaps matches TRBD1 (6 bases). This CDR3 has 14 residues. V lost 6 bases to trimming and J lost 3 bases, with 15 bases between them. CDR1 and CDR2 from the germline V gene are MNHEY and SVGAGI. The CDR3: CASRSPGGHYEQYF. CDR3 DNA: TGTGCCAGCAGATCCCCTGGGGGCCACTACGAGCAGTACTTC.

This clone was picked up one time. This sequence joins TRBV4-1 and TRBJ1-6; the match to TRBD1 covers 8 bases. The germline V gene has CDR1 MGHRA and CDR2 YSYEKL. The V segment lost 2 bases and the J segment 7 bases; nucleotides outside the gene matches: 13. This CDR3 is built from 18 residues. Written as DNA, the CDR3 is TGCGCCAGCAGCCAACTGCGTAGGGGGACAGGAGAAAATTCACCCCTCCACTTT. This translates into CASSQLRRGTGENSPLHF.

This chain's CDR3 is CASSEGALGGNTIYF. CDR3 in DNA: TGTGCCAGCAGTGAAGGAGCGCTAGGAGGGAACACCATATATTTT. The J gene is TRBJ1-3, the V gene TRBV6-1; D is uncertain. V lost 1 base and J lost 7, with 14 bases in between. The CDR3 runs 15 residues. The germline V gene encodes CDR1 MNHNS and CDR2 SASEGT.

This rearrangement joins TRBV4-1 to TRBJ2-3; 8 bases fit TRBD1. Germline-derived CDR1 and CDR2 are MGHRA and YSYEKL. J was trimmed by 4 bases and V by 4 bases; bases with no gene match: 4. The CDR3 is 14 residues long. This CDR3 is CASSRGQGADTQYF. The DNA for the CDR3 is TGCGCCAGCAGCCGAGGACAGGGTGCAGATACGCAGTATTTT.

The CDR3 nucleotides are TGTGCCAGCAGCCCTCCGGGACTAGCGGGAGTGTCGGGAAAAGATACGCAGTATTTT. Translating gives CASSPPGLAGVSGKDTQYF. The V gene is TRBV7-2, the J gene TRBJ2-3; 14 nucleotides align to TRBD2. This CDR3 contains 19 residues. V shed 5 bases and J 5 bases; nucleotides not matched to a gene: 15. CDR1 is SGHTA and CDR2 is FQGNSA in the germline V gene.

The rearrangement uses TRBV5-4 and TRBJ1-1, with a tentative D call TRBD1 (5 bases). The V end was cut by 6 bases, the J end by 4 bases, with 13 bases between. The CDR3 loop spans 13 amino acids. The germline gives CDR1 SGHNT, CDR2 YYREEE (reference sequence). The chain's CDR3 is CASNPEGSTEAFF. CDR3 DNA: TGTGCCAGCAACCCGGAGGGGTCCACTGAAGCTTTCTTT.

The chain employs TRBV9 and TRBJ2-7, with 10 nucleotides matching TRBD2. V gave up 4 bases and J gave up 2 bases; unmatched junction bases: 6. Germline CDR1 SGDLS, CDR2 YYNGEE. The CDR3 is made up of 15 amino acids. The CDR3, as DNA: TGTGCCAGCAGCCCACTAGCGGGGAATGCCTACGAGCAGTACTTC. Translated: CASSPLAGNAYEQYF.

The chain carries TRBV7-3 and TRBJ1-2; D is unclear. The germline V gene encodes CDR1 SGHTA and CDR2 FQGTGA. The CDR3 has 13 amino acids. Trimming left V 4 bases short and J 7 bases short, with 13 bases between. CDR3 sequence (DNA): TGTGCCAGCAGCTCCGACTTGGGTGGTGGCTACACCTTC. Its translation: CASSSDLGGGYTF.

The chain joins TRBV10-3 to TRBJ2-7; D is unresolved. The CDR3 has 12 amino acids. With 4 bases removed from V and 4 bases from J, the gap between germline ends came to 8 bases. Per the germline V gene, CDR1 is ENHRY and CDR2 is SYGVKD. As DNA, the CDR3 is TGTGCCATCAGTGCCCAGTCGTACGAGCAGTACTTC. It yields the protein CAISAQSYEQYF.

This chain links TRBV18 with TRBJ2-1; D may be TRBD2 (6 bases). Germline-derived CDR1 and CDR2 are KGHSH and LQKENI. V was shortened by 2 bases and J by 10 bases, with 9 bases between the two germline ends. The CDR3 is 12 amino acids. This CDR3 reads CASSPGRGEQFF. CDR3 sequence (DNA): TGTGCCAGCTCACCAGGGCGGGGCGAGCAGTTCTTC.

The chain recombines TRBV2 with TRBJ2-6; 8 bases map to TRBD1. Trimming took 2 bases from V and 4 from J; bases not matched to a gene: 10. The CDR3 spans 18 residues. Germline lookup yields CDR1 SNHLY and CDR2 FYNNEI. The CDR3 DNA reads TGTGCCAGCAGTGAAAGTCTAGGACAGGGCTGGGGGGCCAACGTCCTGACTTTC. Translation gives CASSESLGQGWGANVLTF. Variable domain in full (rest from reference TRBV2 and TRBJ2-6): EPEVTQTPSHQVTQMGQEVILRCVPISNHLYFYWYRQILGQKVEFLVSFYNNEISEKSEIFDDQFSVERPDGSNFTLKIRSTKLEDSAMYFCASSESLGQGWGANVLTFGAGSRLTVL.

The rearrangement uses TRBV28 and TRBJ1-2; 7 bases are a match to TRBD1. J gave up 4 bases and V 6 bases, and 14 bases lay outside the gene matches. The CDR3 extends over 16 amino acids. Germline CDR1 is MDHEN and CDR2 is SYDVKM. CDR3 DNA: TGTGCCAGCAGCAGCGACAGGGCGGCTGGGACCTATGGCTACACCTTC. Amino acids: CASSSDRAAGTYGYTF.

The genes are TRBV10-3 and TRBJ2-3; 10 bases match TRBD2. Germline loops: CDR1 ENHRY, CDR2 SYGVKD. The J segment lost 2 bases and the V segment lost 6 bases, leaving 8 bases of the junction unmatched. The CDR3 is 16 amino acids. CDR3 sequence: CAIRLTSGAFTDTQYF. CDR3 in DNA: TGTGCCATCAGGCTTACTAGCGGGGCTTTCACAGATACGCAGTATTTT.